This T cell receptor (beta chain) was sequenced in a study of cytomegalovirus exposure and HLA in healthy donors. Study-level results: According to the study, roughly 160 TCR beta chains were cytomegalovirus-associated.

Generated by immunoSEQ multiplex PCR, the TCRdb table keeps only in-frame clones and is missing some. This sample yields 150,000 to 200,000 clones, of which more than 70% are seen a single time; 10% to 13% belongs to the top ten. Germline-derived CDR1 and CDR2 are KGHSH and LQKENI. V was clipped by 6 bases and J by 4 bases; unmatched bases: 10. This CDR3 spans 15 amino acids. Regarding this clone: Antigen: not known.

The chain couples TRBV18 to TRBJ2-3, with 7 bases fitting TRBD2. This clonotype was sampled from a man aged 25 to 45 in good health and CMV-seropositive. The sample consisted of PBMCs. CDR3 protein: CASSPAGRKADTQYF. DNA for the CDR3: TGTGCCAGCTCGCCAGCCGGGAGGAAGGCAGATACGCAGTATTTT.